These T cell receptor beta chains were read from a single sample in a study of OX40 agonist ivuxolimab in advanced cancers. Sequencing was performed with immunoSEQ multiplex PCR; in TCRdb, only in-frame clones are kept and a portion is missing. The data show tens of thousands of clones, with 70% to 90% seen just once and roughly 0.56% held by the top ten. Source: CD4+ or CD8+ T cells sorted from blood, taken in a trial of the OX40 agonist ivuxolimab. The receptors shown here come from an adult with an advanced solid tumor such as melanoma, head and neck, liver or kidney cancer. Each CDR3 is given without its conserved first and last residue. Each record gives: CDR3 length, clone size, J gene, V gene, CDR3 protein. Some rows mark clone size as missing; the rest say once, few, many or name a class of expanded clone.

CDR3 length: 13; clone size: -; J gene: TRBJ2-1; V gene: TRBV5-4; CDR3 protein: ASSLESTGYGEQF
CDR3 length: 11; clone size: -; J gene: TRBJ2-5; V gene: TRBV27; CDR3 protein: ASSLYRDGTQY
CDR3 length: 11; clone size: -; J gene: TRBJ2-5; V gene: TRBV5-1; CDR3 protein: ASSPGAPETQY
CDR3 length: 13; clone size: -; J gene: TRBJ1-1; V gene: TRBV7-8; CDR3 protein: ASSLVGGAGTEAF
CDR3 length: 9; clone size: -; J gene: TRBJ2-7; V gene: TRBV6-1; CDR3 protein: ASSLSREQY
CDR3 length: 12; clone size: -; J gene: TRBJ2-7; V gene: TRBV6-6; CDR3 protein: ASSSKTGPYEQY
CDR3 length: 11; clone size: once; J gene: TRBJ1-2; V gene: TRBV11-2; CDR3 protein: ASSFNPGYGYT
CDR3 length: 13; clone size: few; J gene: TRBJ1-1; V gene: TRBV7-9; CDR3 protein: ASSSTGAGNTEAF
CDR3 length: 15; clone size: -; J gene: TRBJ2-3; V gene: TRBV25-1; CDR3 protein: ASSDTPDRGRTDTQY
CDR3 length: 11; clone size: -; J gene: TRBJ2-2; V gene: TRBV11-1; CDR3 protein: ASSLEGTGELF
CDR3 length: 10; clone size: -; J gene: TRBJ1-1; V gene: TRBV6-5; CDR3 protein: ASSRTQGGAF
CDR3 length: 13; clone size: -; J gene: TRBJ1-2; V gene: TRBV5-8; CDR3 protein: ASSSPGHTNYGYT
CDR3 length: 12; clone size: -; J gene: TRBJ2-2; V gene: TRBV6-5; CDR3 protein: ASSWTGDTGELF
CDR3 length: 11; clone size: -; J gene: TRBJ2-3; V gene: TRBV6-6; CDR3 protein: ASRRLAGDTQY
CDR3 length: 14; clone size: -; J gene: TRBJ2-1; V gene: TRBV13; CDR3 protein: ASSDGLAGGGNEQF
CDR3 length: 11; clone size: -; J gene: TRBJ2-5; V gene: TRBV6-1; CDR3 protein: ASSAGTPETQY
CDR3 length: 13; clone size: few; J gene: TRBJ1-5; V gene: TRBV12-5; CDR3 protein: ASGPGQASNQPQH
CDR3 length: 13; clone size: -; J gene: TRBJ1-1; V gene: TRBV5-1; CDR3 protein: ASSFSGRANTEAF
CDR3 length: 15; clone size: -; J gene: TRBJ2-3; V gene: TRBV18; CDR3 protein: ASSPRGLAGAGDTQY
CDR3 length: 13; clone size: -; J gene: TRBJ2-7; V gene: TRBV5-4; CDR3 protein: ASSLATGGSYEQY
CDR3 length: 14; clone size: once; J gene: TRBJ1-3; V gene: TRBV25-1; CDR3 protein: ASSEGRPVRGNTIY
CDR3 length: 12; clone size: -; J gene: TRBJ1-5; V gene: TRBV7-9; CDR3 protein: ASSFGQGDQPQH